The clone carrying this TCR beta chain was seen a few times. This specimen includes other DNA sequences encoding the same CDR3. The data belong to a study of shared clonotypes between healthy human individuals. Between the trimmed V and J ends, which lost 4 bases and 0 bases, there was a span of 7 bases. This CDR3 spans 14 amino acids. From germline, CDR1 is SNHLY and CDR2 FYNNEI. Sequencing was performed with immunoSEQ multiplex PCR; in TCRdb, only in-frame clones are kept and a portion is missing. This table has 2,500,000 or so clones, approximately 93% appearing once. Sequencing was carried out using naive CD4+ T cells from PBMCs. Specified subset: CD45RA+ positively selected. The clonotype comes from a man aged 18 to 29 in good health. Some clones in this sample may be carry-over from other donors' samples. This sequence joins TRBV2 and TRBJ1-5, with a tentative D call TRBD1 (5 bases). The CDR3 is CASSGQYSNQPQHF. The CDR3 coding sequence is TGTGCCAGCAGTGGACAGTATAGCAATCAGCCCCAGCATTTT.